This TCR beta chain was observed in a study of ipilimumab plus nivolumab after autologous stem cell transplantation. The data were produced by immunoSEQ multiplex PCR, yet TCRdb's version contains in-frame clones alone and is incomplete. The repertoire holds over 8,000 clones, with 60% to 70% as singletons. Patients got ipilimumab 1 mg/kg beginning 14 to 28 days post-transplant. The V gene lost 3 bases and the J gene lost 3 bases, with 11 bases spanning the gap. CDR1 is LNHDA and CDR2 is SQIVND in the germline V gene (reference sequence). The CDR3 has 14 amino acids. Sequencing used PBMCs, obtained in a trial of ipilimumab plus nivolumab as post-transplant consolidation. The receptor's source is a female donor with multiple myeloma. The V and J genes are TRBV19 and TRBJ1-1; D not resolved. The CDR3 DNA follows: TGTGCCAGTAGTATTAGAGGCGGAGACACTGAAGCTTTCTTT. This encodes CASSIRGGDTEAFF.